Below, 26 T cell receptor beta chains from the same sample are listed, as sequenced in a study of cytomegalovirus exposure and HLA in healthy donors. With 60 Vbeta and 13 Jbeta primers, the PCR was carried out. Data came from immunoSEQ multiplex PCR; TCRdb stores just in-frame clones and leaves some out. Of about 150,000 clones detected, roughly 83% appear once; the ten largest clones hold 0.95% to 1.5%. The sequenced sample consisted of PBMCs. These receptors originate from a boy between 2 and 10 years old in good health and CMV-seronegative.

The chain is built from TRBV28 and TRBJ2-1, with 11 bases that match TRBD2. Losses at the gene ends were 4 bases for V and 4 bases for J; bases not matched to a gene: 9. The germline V gene encodes CDR1 MDHEN and CDR2 SYDVKM. CDR3 length equals 17 residues. The DNA for the CDR3 is TGTGCCAGCAGTTCCATCCCTAGCGGGAGGCGATACAATGAGCAGTTCTTC. It translates to CASSSIPSGRRYNEQFF.

The chain combines TRBV29-1 with TRBJ2-1; 12 bases agree with TRBD2. J was trimmed by 0 bases and V by 3 bases; bases with no gene match: 9. Germline CDR1 reads SQVTM; CDR2 reads ANQGSEA. CDR3 length equals 18 residues. CDR3: CSVDLPLAGGSSYNEQFF. The CDR3, as DNA: TGCAGCGTTGATCTCCCGCTAGCGGGAGGGAGCTCCTACAATGAGCAGTTCTTC.

The chain employs TRBV30 and TRBJ2-2; TRBD2 matches at 9 bases. Unmatched junction bases numbered 10, after V lost 8 bases and J lost 3 bases. The CDR3 contains 15 residues. Germline values: CDR1 GTSNPN, CDR2 SVGIG (reference sequence). This CDR3 reads CAAVSGRIDTGELFF. CDR3 coding DNA: TGTGCCGCCGTTAGCGGGAGAATTGACACCGGGGAGCTGTTTTTT.

This clone turned up a few times. The genes are TRBV30 and TRBJ2-7; 12 bases map to TRBD2. V trimming: 1 base; J trimming: 7 bases; junction bases outside the gene matches: 8. Germline CDR1 is GTSNPN and CDR2 is SVGIG (reference sequence). The CDR3 runs to 15 residues. The CDR3 coding sequence is TGTGCCTGGAGTGGACCACTAGCGGGAGGAAGGGAGCAGTACTTC. Its protein product is CAWSGPLAGGREQYF. The complete variable domain, with remaining parts taken from reference TRBV30 and TRBJ2-7, reads SQTIHQWPATLVQPVGSPLSLECTVEGTSNPNLYWYRQAAGRGLQLLFYSVGIGQISSEVPQNLSASRPQDRQFILSSKKLLLSDSGFYLCAWSGPLAGGREQYFGPGTRLTVT.

This clone was seen a single time. This chain joins TRBV7-9 and TRBJ2-7, with D possibly TRBD2 on 7 matching bases. Looked up from germline, CDR1 is SEHNR and CDR2 is FQNEAQ (reference sequence). The length of the CDR3 is 13 residues. The V and J ends lost 8 bases and 5 bases respectively, with 16 bases between them. CDR3: CASAGGGGDEQYF. The CDR3 DNA is TGTGCCAGCGCTGGAGGGGGAGGGGACGAGCAGTACTTC. The full variable domain, completed using reference TRBV7-9 and TRBJ2-7, is DTGVSQNPRHKITKRGQNVTFRCDPISEHNRLYWYRQTLGQGPEFLTYFQNEAQLEKSRLLSDRFSAERPKGSFSTLEIQRTEQGDSAMYLCASAGGGGDEQYFGPGTRLTVT.

This clone was recorded a few times. This sequence joins TRBV4-3 and TRBJ2-5; 7 nucleotides agree with TRBD2. V dropped 0 bases and J dropped 4; count of bases not matched to a gene: 8. Germline assignment: CDR1 LGHNA and CDR2 YSLEER. This CDR3 is 16 amino acids long. CDR3 residues: CASSQDWGGSPETQYF. As DNA, the CDR3 is TGCGCCAGCAGCCAAGATTGGGGCGGGAGCCCAGAGACCCAGTACTTC.

The V and J genes are TRBV18 and TRBJ1-1; the D is unclear. This CDR3 has 12 amino acids. Trimming took off 2 bases at V and 6 bases at J, with 7 bases between the two ends. In germline, CDR1 is KGHSH, CDR2 LQKENI. The CDR3 DNA reads as TGTGCCAGCTCACCAATAGTACCTGAAGCTTTCTTT. Its protein is CASSPIVPEAFF.

This clone was seen only once. This sequence joins TRBV7-2 and TRBJ2-4; possibly TRBD2 for D (6 bases). With 1 base removed from V and 7 bases from J, the gap between germline ends came to 11 bases. CDR1 and CDR2 (germline): SGHTA, FQGNSA. This CDR3 contains 14 residues. CDR3 nucleotides: TGTGCCAGCAGCTTAGAGGCAGGGAGGAACATTCAGTACTTC. Encoded protein: CASSLEAGRNIQYF. Supplemented by reference TRBV7-2 and TRBJ2-4, the full variable domain reads GAGVSQSPSNKVTEKGKDVELRCDPISGHTALYWYRQSLGQGLEFLIYFQGNSAPDKSGLPSDRFSAERTGGSVSTLTIQRTQQEDSAVYLCASSLEAGRNIQYFGAGTRLSVL.

V and J are TRBV14 and TRBJ2-6; D is ambiguous. The germline V gene has CDR1 SGHDN and CDR2 FVKESK. V was shortened by 0 bases and J by 2 bases, with 11 bases between the two germline ends. CDR3 size: 17 residues. This CDR3 reads CASSQEAGYTGANVLTF. CDR3 nucleotide sequence: TGTGCCAGCAGCCAAGAAGCAGGCTACACTGGGGCCAACGTCCTGACTTTC.

This chain joins TRBV7-9 and TRBJ1-3, with D maybe TRBD1 (6 bases). Trimming shortened V by 7 bases and J by 4 bases, and 20 bases separated the two germline ends. The CDR3 contains 16 residues. Germline lookup yields CDR1 SEHNR and CDR2 FQNEAQ (reference sequence). The CDR3, as DNA: TGTGCCAGCACCCCTCGGGGGGCGCCGGGGGGAAACACCATATATTTT. This translates into CASTPRGAPGGNTIYF.

The chain joins TRBV30 to TRBJ2-5; perhaps TRBD2 as D (5 bases). The ends were cut back, 1 base at V and 5 bases at J, with 20 bases in the middle. This CDR3 spans 16 amino acids. Germline CDR1 and CDR2: GTSNPN and SVGIG (reference sequence). In nucleotides, the CDR3 is TGTGCCTGGAGTGCGGAATGGACTGGCGGCTTCGAGACCCAGTACTTC. Translated, it gives CAWSAEWTGGFETQYF. Drawing the rest from reference TRBV30 and TRBJ2-5, the complete variable domain is SQTIHQWPATLVQPVGSPLSLECTVEGTSNPNLYWYRQAAGRGLQLLFYSVGIGQISSEVPQNLSASRPQDRQFILSSKKLLLSDSGFYLCAWSAEWTGGFETQYFGPGTRLLVL.

This clone has a handful of counts. The chain combines TRBV7-6 with TRBJ2-6; 7 nucleotides align to TRBD1. V shed 1 base and J 4 bases; nucleotides not matched to a gene: 7. This CDR3 comprises 17 residues. Germline CDR1 reads SGHVS; CDR2 reads FNYEAQ. In nucleotides, the CDR3 is TGTGCCAGCAGCTTAGGGCCACAGGGGTCCGGGGCCAACGTCCTGACTTTC. Residues: CASSLGPQGSGANVLTF.

The genes are TRBV9 and TRBJ1-4, with a tentative D call TRBD1 (5 bases). CDR3 length: 16 amino acids. Per germline, CDR1 SGDLS and CDR2 YYNGEE. Trimming took off 0 bases at V and 6 bases at J, with 15 bases between the two ends. DNA for the CDR3: TGTGCCAGCAGCGTAGAAGGGAGGGGATGGGATGAAAAACTGTTTTTT. It is translated as CASSVEGRGWDEKLFF.

This clone was recorded a few times. This chain joins TRBV27 and TRBJ1-1; TRBD1 is a possible D gene (5 bases). Germline CDR1 and CDR2: MNHEY and SMNVEV (reference sequence). The CDR3 runs 14 residues. Trimming cost V 6 bases and J 4 bases, with 15 bases left between them. The CDR3 sequence: CASRSLGGGTEAFF. The CDR3 DNA sequence: TGTGCCAGCAGATCCCTGGGGGGAGGCACTGAAGCTTTCTTT.

This chain uses TRBV11-2 with TRBJ2-1; 12 nucleotides match TRBD2. Losses at the gene ends were 5 bases for V and 10 bases for J; bases not matched to a gene: 6. Germline V gene lookup returns CDR1 SGHAT and CDR2 FQNNGV. The CDR3 is 14 residues long. CDR3 coding DNA: TGTGCCAGCAGCCAAACTAGCGGGAGGACCGAGCAGTTCTTC. This sequence encodes CASSQTSGRTEQFF. The full variable domain, with the rest looked up from reference TRBV11-2 and TRBJ2-1, is EAGVAQSPRYKIIEKRQSVAFWCNPISGHATLYWYQQILGQGPKLLIQFQNNGVVDDSQLPKDRFSAERLKGVDSTLKIQPAKLEDSAVYLCASSQTSGRTEQFFGPGTRLTVL.

The chain links TRBV13 to TRBJ1-3; D not resolved. This CDR3 spans 15 amino acids. V dropped 5 bases and J dropped 0 bases, with 11 bases sitting between them. Germline CDR1 reads PRHDT; CDR2 reads FYEKMQ (reference sequence). The CDR3 DNA reads as TGTGCCAGCAGCAAGACAAAGAGCTCTGGAAACACCATATATTTT. It translates to CASSKTKSSGNTIYF.

The chain combines TRBV27 with TRBJ2-3, with 11 bases lining up with TRBD1. Germline loops: CDR1 MNHEY, CDR2 SMNVEV (reference sequence). Trimming cost V 6 bases and J 1 base; bases outside gene matches: 3. CDR3 size: 15 residues. The CDR3 protein is CASRRDRGGTDTQYF. The CDR3 DNA sequence: TGTGCCAGCAGGAGGGACAGGGGGGGCACAGATACGCAGTATTTT.

The V and J genes are TRBV5-4 and TRBJ2-1; 7 bases fit TRBD2. The CDR3 is 15 residues long. Germline CDR1 and CDR2: SGHNT and YYREEE (reference sequence). With 4 bases clipped from V and 8 bases from J, the junction kept 12 bases outside the gene matches. The CDR3 DNA reads TGTGCCAGCAGCCTAGGGACTACCCCGAGCGATGAGCAGTTCTTC. Protein sequence: CASSLGTTPSDEQFF.

This clone was recorded once. The V call is TRBV9, the J call TRBJ2-7; 9 bases line up with TRBD1. The CDR3 sequence is 14 residues long. Germline CDR1 SGDLS, CDR2 YYNGEE. Trimming removed 0 bases from V and 6 bases from J; junction bases left unmatched: 4. The CDR3 DNA reads TGTGCCAGCAGCGTAGCCACAGGGGGCTCCGAGCAGTACTTC. Its translation is CASSVATGGSEQYF.

The rearrangement uses TRBV5-1 and TRBJ2-1; D is unresolved. This CDR3 is built from 15 residues. Germline CDR1 is SGHRS and CDR2 is YFSETQ. The V end was cut by 1 base, the J end by 7 bases, with 15 bases between. CDR3 in amino acids: CASSLSGQVQNEQFF. The CDR3 DNA follows: TGCGCCAGCAGCTTGAGTGGTCAAGTTCAGAATGAGCAGTTCTTC.

V and J are TRBV30 and TRBJ1-5, with 11 bases fitting TRBD1. From germline, CDR1 is GTSNPN and CDR2 SVGIG (reference sequence). V lost 2 bases and J lost 5; bases outside the gene matches: 2. The CDR3 consists of 14 residues. The CDR3 spells CAWSPGQGDQPQHF. Written as DNA, the CDR3 is TGTGCCTGGAGTCCGGGACAGGGGGATCAGCCCCAGCATTTT.

V and J are TRBV7-9 and TRBJ2-3; unclear D gene. CDR1 and CDR2 (germline): SEHNR, FQNEAQ (reference sequence). The V and J ends lost 5 bases and 2 bases respectively, with 5 bases between them. There are 12 residues in the CDR3. Here the CDR3 DNA reads TGTGCCAGCAGCCGCTACACAGATACGCAGTATTTT. Encoded protein: CASSRYTDTQYF.

The chain recombines TRBV5-1 with TRBJ1-2; D gene uncertain. Deletions cut 0 bases from V and 6 bases from J, with 15 bases between. In germline, CDR1 is SGHRS, CDR2 YFSETQ. This CDR3 is 15 amino acids long. This CDR3 reads CASSLEALRVNGYTF. The CDR3 nucleotides read TGCGCCAGCAGCTTGGAGGCCCTGCGGGTGAATGGCTACACCTTC.

This chain links TRBV7-9 with TRBJ1-4; maybe TRBD1 (5 bases). V was shortened by 4 bases and J by 8 bases, with 14 bases between the two germline ends. CDR1 and CDR2 from the germline V gene are SEHNR and FQNEAQ (reference sequence). This CDR3 comprises 14 residues. Here the CDR3 DNA reads TGTGCCAGCAGCTCCAACAGGAGTTTCGAAAAACTGTTTTTT. This encodes CASSSNRSFEKLFF.

The chain combines TRBV9 with TRBJ1-2; TRBD1 might be the D (6 bases). Between the trimmed V and J ends, which lost 4 bases and 2 bases, there was a span of 9 bases. The CDR3 spans 13 residues. CDR1 SGDLS and CDR2 YYNGEE come from the germline V gene. For the CDR3, the DNA is TGTGCCAGCAGCCTAGGACAGAACTATGGCTACACCTTC. This sequence encodes CASSLGQNYGYTF.

This clone was observed once. V usage is TRBV30 and J usage is TRBJ1-6, with 8 bases fitting TRBD1. In germline, CDR1 is GTSNPN, CDR2 SVGIG (reference sequence). The CDR3 has 17 residues. V lost 0 bases to trimming and J lost 12 bases; unmatched junction nucleotides: 16. The CDR3 sequence is CAWSVRVGTGSEKPLHF. The CDR3 DNA reads TGTGCCTGGAGTGTAAGGGTCGGGACAGGAAGTGAAAAACCCCTCCACTTT.